Given below is one T cell receptor (beta chain) in context. What this receptor recognizes is not known. Base quality data are lacking; no much larger clone is found one base away. This entry is derived from a study of T cells in tuberculosis (dated by TCRdb to 2016 to 2019). For the study in its entirety: The study combined CD1B tetramers and high-throughput TCR immunosequencing to characterize T cells specific for the mycobacterial lipid antigen glucose monomycolate (GMM). PBMC from patients with active tuberculosis were archived either before the start of standard anti-tuberculosis treatment or within 7 days of starting that treatment. A South African clinical cohort compared IGRA-negative adolescents, IGRA-positive adolescents with latent tuberculosis and adults with active tuberculosis, more than 9 per group.

General study outcomes and caveats: The smaller NN-distances were partly driven by shorter CDR3-alpha lengths in active tuberculosis patients, and the difference for TCR-beta did not reach statistical significance. Compared with IGRA-negative controls, TCR-alpha repertoires from active tuberculosis had smaller mean NN-distances to GMM-specific TCRs, which suggests that these TCRs underwent clonal expansion. Clinical samples were selected based on which cryopreserved specimens were available, and the active tuberculosis cases were adults whereas the controls were adolescents. Using GEM motif frequencies, a classifier achieved around 70% accuracy, whereas a classifier built on the diverse GMM-specific repertoire got to approximately 88% accuracy (AUROC about 0.9).

The immunoSEQ multiplex PCR assay was used to generate TCR libraries, with TCR-beta and/or TCR-alpha/delta assays applied to each sample. Amplified TCR libraries were sequenced on the Illumina high-throughput platform. On the study's bioinformatics: Clustering and dimensionality reduction were performed using pairwise TCRdist distances among GMM-specific receptors from ex vivo sorted or in vitro expanded T cells. Each clinical repertoire was assigned a mean NN-distance score, defined as the average TCRdist to the nearest 10% of tetramer-positive reference sequences. GEM TCR motif frequency was calculated as the fraction of unique TCRs that matched known GEM sequences by V/J usage and CDR3 length. Linear discriminant analysis with leave-one-out cross-validation, implemented in scikit-learn, was used to classify active tuberculosis. The table comes from immuneACCESS by way of TCRdb, which keeps in-frame sequences with V and J called. Part of the clones is missing from these tables; in studies checked, under half for an unresolved V gene and the rest for unknown reasons. D and trimming come from the DNA, and the V and J calls and clone size come from that table. In this sample the table shows fewer than 35,000 clones, about 82% of which occur a single time. The ten most abundant clones make up less than 5.5% of the sample.

Interpreted using the paper, the time point label stands for: new active TB diagnosis, blood taken before or within 7 days of starting treatment. Patients with active tuberculosis were defined as newly diagnosed, HIV-seronegative South African adults aged 18 years or older. Active tuberculosis was confirmed by positive sputum smear microscopy and/or positive M. tuberculosis culture. Immunosequencing was performed on unsorted cryopreserved PBMC, with 90,000 to 100,000 T cells per clinical donor covered on average. CDR1 and CDR2 (SGDLS, YYNGEE) derive from the germline V gene. V loses 3 bases, J loses 5 bases, and the germline ends lie 17 bases apart. Counted from cysteine to phenylalanine, this CDR3 has 15 amino acids. The DNA shown is the 45-base CDR3, in frame from base 1.

The sequence came from an adult with tuberculosis. The receptor chain draws on TRBV9 and TRBJ2-5; D gene: possibly TRBD1, on 6 matching bases. Sequenced here: PBMCs, sampled at tuberculosis diagnosis. DNA sequence: TGTGCCAGCAGCGGCACAGGGAATCCCTCGGAGACCCAGTACTTC. Translated, it reads CASSGTGNPSETQYF.